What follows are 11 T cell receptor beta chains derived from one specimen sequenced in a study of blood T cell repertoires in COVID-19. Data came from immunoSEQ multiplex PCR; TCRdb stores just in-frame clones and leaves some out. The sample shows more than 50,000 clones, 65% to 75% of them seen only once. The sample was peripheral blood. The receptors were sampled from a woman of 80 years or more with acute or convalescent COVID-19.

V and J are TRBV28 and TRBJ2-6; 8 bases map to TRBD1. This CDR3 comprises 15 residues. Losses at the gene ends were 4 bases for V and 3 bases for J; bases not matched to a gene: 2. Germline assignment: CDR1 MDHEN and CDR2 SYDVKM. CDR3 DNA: TGTGCCAGCAGTTCAGGGGGCAATGGGGCCAACGTCCTGACTTTC. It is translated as CASSSGGNGANVLTF.

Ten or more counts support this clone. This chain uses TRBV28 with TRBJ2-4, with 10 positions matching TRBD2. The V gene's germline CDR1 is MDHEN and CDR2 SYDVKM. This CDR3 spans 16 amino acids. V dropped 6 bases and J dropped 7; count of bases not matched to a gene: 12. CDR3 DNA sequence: TGTGCCAGCAGCCGCCCCGCCAGCGGGAGGGGCAACATTCAGTACTTC. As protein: CASSRPASGRGNIQYF.

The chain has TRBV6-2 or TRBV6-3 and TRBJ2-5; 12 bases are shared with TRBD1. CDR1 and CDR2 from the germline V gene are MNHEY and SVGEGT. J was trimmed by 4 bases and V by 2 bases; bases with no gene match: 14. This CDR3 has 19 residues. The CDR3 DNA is TGTGCCAGCAGTTACACCCCCGGGACAGGGGGCGCGGGGGCAGAGACCCAGTACTTC. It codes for CASSYTPGTGGAGAETQYF.

The CDR3 spells CASSPSAGPNQPQHF. The CDR3 region has the DNA TGCGCCAGCAGCCCGTCGGCGGGTCCCAATCAGCCCCAGCATTTT. This chain uses TRBV4-1 with TRBJ1-5; D call uncertain. Germline CDR1 and CDR2: MGHRA and YSYEKL. The ends were cut back, 4 bases at V and 3 bases at J, with 13 bases in the middle. This CDR3 contains 15 residues.

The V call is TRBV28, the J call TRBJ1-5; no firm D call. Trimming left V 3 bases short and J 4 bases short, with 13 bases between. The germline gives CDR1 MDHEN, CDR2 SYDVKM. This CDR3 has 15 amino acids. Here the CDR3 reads CASSLILGANQPQHF. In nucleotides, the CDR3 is TGTGCCAGCAGTTTGATTCTCGGAGCAAATCAGCCCCAGCATTTT.

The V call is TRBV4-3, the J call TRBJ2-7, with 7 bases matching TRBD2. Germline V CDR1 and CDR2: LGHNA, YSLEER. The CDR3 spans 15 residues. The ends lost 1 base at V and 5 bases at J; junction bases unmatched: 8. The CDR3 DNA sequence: TGCGCCAGCAGCCAAGGAAATCCGCTAGCGGACGAGCAGTACTTC. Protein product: CASSQGNPLADEQYF.

The CDR3 here is CASSMGTSGAYNEQFF. CDR3 in DNA: TGTGCCAGTAGTATGGGGACTAGCGGGGCTTACAATGAGCAGTTCTTC. The chain couples TRBV19 to TRBJ2-1; 13 bases are shared with TRBD2. Germline lookup yields CDR1 LNHDA and CDR2 SQIVND (reference sequence). Unmatched junction bases numbered 3, after V lost 3 bases and J lost 4 bases. This CDR3 has 16 amino acids.

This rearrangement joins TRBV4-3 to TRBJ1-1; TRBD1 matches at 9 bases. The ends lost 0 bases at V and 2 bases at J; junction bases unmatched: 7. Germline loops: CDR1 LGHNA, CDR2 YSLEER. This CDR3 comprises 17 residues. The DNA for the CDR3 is TGCGCCAGCAGCCAAGATCGTCTTACAGGGGGCAACACTGAAGCTTTCTTT. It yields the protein CASSQDRLTGGNTEAFF.

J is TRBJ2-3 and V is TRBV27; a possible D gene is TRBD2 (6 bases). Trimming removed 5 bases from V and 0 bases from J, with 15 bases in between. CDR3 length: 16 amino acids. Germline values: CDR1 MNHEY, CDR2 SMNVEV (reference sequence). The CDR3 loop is CASSRYTSRSTDTQYF. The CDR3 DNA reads TGTGCCAGCAGTCGATACACTAGCAGAAGCACAGATACGCAGTATTTT.

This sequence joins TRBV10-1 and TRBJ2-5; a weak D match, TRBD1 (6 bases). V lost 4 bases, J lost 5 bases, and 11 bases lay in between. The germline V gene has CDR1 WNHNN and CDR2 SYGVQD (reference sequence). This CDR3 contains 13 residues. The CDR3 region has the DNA TGCGCCAGCAGTGCTGACAGGTGGGAGACCCAGTACTTC. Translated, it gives CASSADRWETQYF.

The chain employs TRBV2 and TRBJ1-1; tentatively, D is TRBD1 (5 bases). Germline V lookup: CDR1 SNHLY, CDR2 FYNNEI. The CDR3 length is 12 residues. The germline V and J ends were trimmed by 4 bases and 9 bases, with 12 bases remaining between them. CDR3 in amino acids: CASSVPAGKAFF. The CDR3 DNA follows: TGTGCCAGCAGTGTTCCGGCAGGGAAAGCTTTCTTT.